This note documents a single T cell receptor (beta chain) sequence. The data were obtained in a study of blood T cell repertoires in COVID-19. Study context: In each case, the material was cDNA or gDNA derived from T cells, B-cell-depleted T cells, or PBMCs.

Original handling: Quantification of nucleated cells was approximated via reference gene primer amplification. The method was immunoSEQ multiplex PCR; TCRdb's version includes in-frame clones alone and lacks a portion of them. V and J calls and clone size follow that table, whereas D and trimming were derived from the DNA. The sample contains about 280,000 clones, around 86% of which appear only once. The V gene's germline CDR1 is PRHDT and CDR2 FYEKMQ (reference sequence). V was clipped by 0 bases and J by 2 bases; unmatched bases: 4. This CDR3 spans 16 amino acids. The receptor was derived from a woman under 40 who had recovered from COVID-19. The sample taken for sequencing was peripheral blood. The rearrangement joins TRBV13 to TRBJ2-3, with 8 bases that match TRBD1. The CDR3 sequence is CASSLGRDRYTDTQYF. CDR3 in DNA: TGTGCCAGCAGCTTAGGGAGGGACAGGTACACAGATACGCAGTATTTT.